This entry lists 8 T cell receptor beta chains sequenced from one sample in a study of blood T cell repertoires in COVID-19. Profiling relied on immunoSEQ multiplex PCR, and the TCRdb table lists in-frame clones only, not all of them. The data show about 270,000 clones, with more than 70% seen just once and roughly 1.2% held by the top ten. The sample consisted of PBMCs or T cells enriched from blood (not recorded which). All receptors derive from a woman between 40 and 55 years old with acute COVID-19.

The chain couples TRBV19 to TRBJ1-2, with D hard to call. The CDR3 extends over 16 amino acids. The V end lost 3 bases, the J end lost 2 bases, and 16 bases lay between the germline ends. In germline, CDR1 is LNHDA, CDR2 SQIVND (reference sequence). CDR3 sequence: CASSISVLRENYGYTF. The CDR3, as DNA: TGTGCCAGTAGTATCTCCGTTTTGCGGGAGAACTATGGCTACACCTTC.

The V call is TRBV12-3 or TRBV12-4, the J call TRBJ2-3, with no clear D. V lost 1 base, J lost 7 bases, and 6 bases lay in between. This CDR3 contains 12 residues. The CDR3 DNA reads TGTGCCAGCAGTTTAGGAGGAAATACGCAGTATTTT. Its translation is CASSLGGNTQYF.

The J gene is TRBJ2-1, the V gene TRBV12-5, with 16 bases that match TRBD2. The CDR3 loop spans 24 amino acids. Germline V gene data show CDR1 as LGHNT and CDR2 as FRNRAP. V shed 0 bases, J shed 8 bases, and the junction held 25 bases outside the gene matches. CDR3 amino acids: CASGLVLLAGTSGRAGRLRDEQFF. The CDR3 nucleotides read TGTGCTAGTGGTTTGGTACTTCTAGCCGGGACTAGCGGGAGGGCCGGAAGGCTTAGGGATGAGCAGTTCTTC.

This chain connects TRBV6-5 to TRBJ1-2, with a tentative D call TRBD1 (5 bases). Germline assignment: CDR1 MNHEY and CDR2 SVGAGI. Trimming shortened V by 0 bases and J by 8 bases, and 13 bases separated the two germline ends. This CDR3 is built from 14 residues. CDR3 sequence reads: CASSYSSGRLGYTF. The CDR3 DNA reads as TGTGCCAGCAGTTACTCGTCAGGGAGGTTGGGCTACACCTTC.

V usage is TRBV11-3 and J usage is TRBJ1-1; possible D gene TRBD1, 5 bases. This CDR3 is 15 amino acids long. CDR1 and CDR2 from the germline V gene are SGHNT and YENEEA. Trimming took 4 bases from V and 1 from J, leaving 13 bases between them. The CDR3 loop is CASSSHLTANTEAFF. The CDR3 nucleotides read TGTGCCAGCAGCTCCCACTTGACAGCGAACACTGAAGCTTTCTTT.

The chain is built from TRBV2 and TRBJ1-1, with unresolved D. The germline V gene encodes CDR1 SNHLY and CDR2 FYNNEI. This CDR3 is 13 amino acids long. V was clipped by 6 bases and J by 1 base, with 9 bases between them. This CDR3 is CASRTNRNTEAFF. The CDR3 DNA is TGTGCCAGCAGGACTAACAGGAACACTGAAGCTTTCTTT.

In DNA form, the CDR3 reads TGTGCCAGCAGCTCCCTGCCTCCAGGGTATGATGAGCAGTTCTTC. Protein sequence: CASSSLPPGYDEQFF. The rearrangement uses TRBV7-2 and TRBJ2-1; D might be TRBD1 (5 bases). The CDR3 runs 15 residues. Germline-derived CDR1 and CDR2 are SGHTA and FQGNSA. V lost 4 bases and J 8 bases, leaving 18 bases between the germline ends.

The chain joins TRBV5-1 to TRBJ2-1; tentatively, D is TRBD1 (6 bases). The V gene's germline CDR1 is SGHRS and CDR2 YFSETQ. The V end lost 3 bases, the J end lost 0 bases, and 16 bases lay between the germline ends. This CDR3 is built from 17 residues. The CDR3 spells CASSYSYRVSSYNEQFF. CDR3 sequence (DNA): TGCGCCAGCAGCTATTCTTACAGGGTCAGCTCCTACAATGAGCAGTTCTTC.